This T cell receptor (beta chain) was observed in a study of human T cells and chemical hapten exposure. From the RACE reads, TCRdb called clonotypes with MiXCR, one entry per CDR3 protein. The repertoire holds approximately 77,000 distinct CDR3 sequences, with approximately 15% as singletons. The CDR3 runs to 15 residues. V was shortened by 0 bases and J by 4 bases, with 12 bases between the two germline ends. Germline CDR1 and CDR2: SGHRS and YFSETQ. Time point reported: pre-sensitization, week 0. Treatment in this sample: therapeutic diphenylcyclopropenone sensitization with weekly scalp DPC. Donation of samples came from alopecia patients who were 18 to 70 years old and suitable for DPC.

The sample in question was whole blood, obtained in connection with sensitization to the hapten diphenylcyclopropenone (DPC). The sequence derives from a woman aged 50 to 65 with alopecia areata. Some clones in this sample may be carry-over from other donors' samples. This chain links TRBV5-1 with TRBJ2-3; D gene uncertain. This CDR3 reads CASSLGPPPPDTQYF. The CDR3 DNA reads as TGCGCCAGCAGCTTGGGACCTCCCCCGCCAGATACGCAGTATTTT. Combining the CDR3 with reference TRBV5-1 and TRBJ2-3 gives the whole variable domain KAGVTQTPRYLIKTRGQQVTLSCSPISGHRSVSWYQQTPGQGLQFLFEYFSETQRNKGNFPGRFSGRQFSNSRSEMNVSTLELGDSALYLCASSLGPPPPDTQYFGPGTRLTVL.